This entry describes one T cell receptor (beta chain). Antigen unknown. Profiled with immunoSEQ multiplex PCR; TCRdb holds only in-frame clones, not every one. The sample consists of hundreds of thousands of clones, about nine tenths of them appearing once. This sample stems from a study of Ad26.COV2.S vaccination and SARS-CoV-2 variants. Whole-study context: In the study, Ad26.COV2.S was injected intramuscularly once, or twice 56 days apart.

Sample treatment: some 20 received Ad26.COV2.S at low or high dose, single or two shots; 5 received placebo; per-sample allocation not given. After the first vaccine or placebo injection, samples were drawn on day 63. Cohort 1b enrolled adults aged 18-55 years in Boston. The V and J ends lost 1 base and 5 bases, in that order; junction bases with no gene match: 3. CDR1 and CDR2 (germline): LNHDA, SQIVND (reference sequence). CDR3 size: 16 residues. Overall study results and limits: The analyses of TCR breadth and depth may have understated the size of total T cell responses. Spike-specific CD8+ and CD4+ T cell responses reportedly showed substantial breadth after vaccination.

This material consisted of peripheral blood, taken in a trial of Ad26.COV2.S vaccine versus placebo. V gene TRBV19 combines with J gene TRBJ1-5; 12 positions agree with TRBD1. This sequence was found in a person between 18 and 65 years old who received the Ad26.COV2.S COVID-19 vaccine or a placebo. The chain's CDR3 is CASSIGGTGGYQPQHF. The CDR3 DNA reads TGTGCCAGTAGTATAGGAGGGACAGGGGGCTATCAGCCCCAGCATTTT.